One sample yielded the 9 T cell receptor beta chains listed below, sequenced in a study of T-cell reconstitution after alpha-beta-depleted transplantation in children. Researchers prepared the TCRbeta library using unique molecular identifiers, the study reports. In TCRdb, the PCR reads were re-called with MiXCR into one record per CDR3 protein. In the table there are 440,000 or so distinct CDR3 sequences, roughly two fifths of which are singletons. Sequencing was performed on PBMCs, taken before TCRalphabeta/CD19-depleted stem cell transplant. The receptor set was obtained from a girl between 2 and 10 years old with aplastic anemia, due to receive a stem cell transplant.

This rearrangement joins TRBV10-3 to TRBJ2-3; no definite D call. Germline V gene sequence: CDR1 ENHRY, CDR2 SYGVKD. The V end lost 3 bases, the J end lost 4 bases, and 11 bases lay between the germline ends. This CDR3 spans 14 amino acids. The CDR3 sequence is CAISESLNADTQYF. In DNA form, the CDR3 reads TGTGCCATCAGTGAATCCCTCAACGCAGATACGCAGTATTTT.

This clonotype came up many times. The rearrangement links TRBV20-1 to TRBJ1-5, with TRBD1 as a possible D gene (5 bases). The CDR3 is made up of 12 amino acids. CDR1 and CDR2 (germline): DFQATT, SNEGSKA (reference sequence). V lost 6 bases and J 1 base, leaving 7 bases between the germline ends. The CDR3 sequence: CSARGSNQPQHF. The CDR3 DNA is TGCAGTGCCCGGGGGAGCAATCAGCCCCAGCATTTT.

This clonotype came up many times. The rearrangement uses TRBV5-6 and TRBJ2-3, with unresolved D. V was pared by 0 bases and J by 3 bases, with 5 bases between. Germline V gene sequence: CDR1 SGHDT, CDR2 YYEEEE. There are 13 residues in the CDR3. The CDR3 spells CASSLDQTDTQYF. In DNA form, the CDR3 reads TGTGCCAGCAGCTTGGACCAGACAGATACGCAGTATTTT.

The CDR3 reads CASSPTAGTSTDTQYF. The DNA of the CDR3 is TGCGCCAGCAGCCCGACCGCGGGAACTAGCACAGATACGCAGTATTTT. This chain joins TRBV5-1 and TRBJ2-3; D is perhaps TRBD2 (6 bases). Trimming shortened V by 4 bases and J by 0 bases, and 15 bases separated the two germline ends. This CDR3 is 16 amino acids long. Germline loops: CDR1 SGHRS, CDR2 YFSETQ. The variable domain in full, with the rest retrieved from reference TRBV5-1 and TRBJ2-3, is KAGVTQTPRYLIKTRGQQVTLSCSPISGHRSVSWYQQTPGQGLQFLFEYFSETQRNKGNFPGRFSGRQFSNSRSEMNVSTLELGDSALYLCASSPTAGTSTDTQYFGPGTRLTVL.

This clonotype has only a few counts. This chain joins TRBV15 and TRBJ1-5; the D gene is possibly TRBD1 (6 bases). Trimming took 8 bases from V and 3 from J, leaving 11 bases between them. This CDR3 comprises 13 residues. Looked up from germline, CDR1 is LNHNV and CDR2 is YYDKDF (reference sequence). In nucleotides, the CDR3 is TGTGCCACCGAGGGGGGTTCCAATCAGCCCCAGCATTTT. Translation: CATEGGSNQPQHF.

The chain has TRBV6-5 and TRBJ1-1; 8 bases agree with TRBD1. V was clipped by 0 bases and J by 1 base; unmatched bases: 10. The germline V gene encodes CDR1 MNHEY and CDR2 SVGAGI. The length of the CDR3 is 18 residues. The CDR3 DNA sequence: TGTGCCAGCAGTTACTCGGGGACAGGTACGTTAGGGAACACTGAAGCTTTCTTT. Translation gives CASSYSGTGTLGNTEAFF.

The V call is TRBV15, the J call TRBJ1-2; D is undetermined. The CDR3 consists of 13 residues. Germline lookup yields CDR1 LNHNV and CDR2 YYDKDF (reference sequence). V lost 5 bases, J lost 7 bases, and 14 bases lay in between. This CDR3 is CATSGSGISGYTF. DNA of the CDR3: TGTGCCACCAGCGGTAGCGGAATCTCTGGCTACACCTTC. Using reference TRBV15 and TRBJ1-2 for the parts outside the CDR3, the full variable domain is DAMVIQNPRYQVTQFGKPVTLSCSQTLNHNVMYWYQQKSSQAPKLLFHYYDKDFNNEADTPDNFQSRRPNTSFCFLDIRSPGLGDTAMYLCATSGSGISGYTFGSGTRLTVV.

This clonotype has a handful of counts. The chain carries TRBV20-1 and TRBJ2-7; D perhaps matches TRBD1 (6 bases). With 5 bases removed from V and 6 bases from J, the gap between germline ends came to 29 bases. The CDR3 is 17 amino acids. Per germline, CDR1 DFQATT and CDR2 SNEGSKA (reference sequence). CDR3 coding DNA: TGCAGTGCTGGTCTTATTGGAGGCTCAGACAGGTCACGCGAGCAGTACTTC. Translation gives CSAGLIGGSDRSREQYF.

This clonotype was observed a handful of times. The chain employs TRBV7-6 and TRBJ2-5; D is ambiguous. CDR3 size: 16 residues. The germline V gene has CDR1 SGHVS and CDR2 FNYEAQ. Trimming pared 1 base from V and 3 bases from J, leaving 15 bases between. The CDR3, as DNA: TGTGCCAGCAGCTTAGTGGCAGGTTGGACCAAAGAGACCCAGTACTTC. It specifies CASSLVAGWTKETQYF. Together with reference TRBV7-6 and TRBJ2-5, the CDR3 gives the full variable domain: GAGVSQSPRYKVTKRGQDVALRCDPISGHVSLYWYRQALGQGPEFLTYFNYEAQQDKSGLPNDRFSAERPEGSISTLTIQRTEQRDSAMYRCASSLVAGWTKETQYFGPGTRLLVL.